Below, 27 T cell receptor beta chains from the same sample are listed, as sequenced in a study of T cells after yellow fever vaccination. TCRdb fed the 5' RACE reads into MiXCR, producing one record per CDR3 protein. The sample contains about 310,000 distinct CDR3 sequences, roughly 4% of which appear only once. Specimen: PBMCs, collected on the day of the yellow fever booster vaccination. The source of these receptors is a man aged 18 to 35 who received the YFV17D yellow fever vaccine.

V usage is TRBV2 and J usage is TRBJ1-6; TRBD1 might be the D (6 bases). The V gene's germline CDR1 is SNHLY and CDR2 FYNNEI. Trimming took off 8 bases at V and 11 bases at J, with 13 bases between the two ends. CDR3 length equals 12 residues. The CDR3 nucleotides read TGTGCCAGCGAGGGGGGGAGAGCACCCCTCCACTTT. Encoded protein: CASEGGRAPLHF.

The chain joins TRBV3-1 to TRBJ1-5, with D possibly TRBD1 on 5 matching bases. The CDR3 loop spans 15 amino acids. The V gene's germline CDR1 is LGHDT and CDR2 YNNKEL (reference sequence). The ends were cut back, 0 bases at V and 3 bases at J, with 9 bases in the middle. CDR3 protein: CASSQDTGLNQPQHF. DNA of the CDR3: TGTGCCAGCAGCCAAGACACAGGTCTCAATCAGCCCCAGCATTTT.

This clonotype was seen more than once but under ten times. The chain employs TRBV5-1 and TRBJ2-5, with D perhaps matching TRBD1 (6 bases). Trimming took off 8 bases at V and 5 bases at J, with 19 bases between the two ends. CDR3 length: 14 residues. Germline V CDR1 and CDR2: SGHRS, YFSETQ. CDR3 loop: CASTNGQPTETQYF. The DNA of the CDR3 is TGCGCCAGTACAAATGGACAGCCCACGGAGACCCAGTACTTC.

There are a few counts of this clonotype. The chain combines TRBV4-1 with TRBJ1-1; the D is unclear. The CDR3 runs 14 residues. Per the germline V gene, CDR1 is MGHRA and CDR2 is YSYEKL. V lost 1 base, J lost 2 bases, and 8 bases lay in between. The CDR3 loop reads CASSQGSYNTEAFF. The DNA of the CDR3 is TGCGCCAGCAGCCAAGGGTCCTATAACACTGAAGCTTTCTTT.

This clonotype was seen at least ten times. The chain is built from TRBV27 and TRBJ2-7; D possibly corresponds to TRBD1 (5 bases). Germline V lookup: CDR1 MNHEY, CDR2 SMNVEV (reference sequence). The CDR3 contains 15 residues. V dropped 5 bases and J dropped 2 bases, with 16 bases sitting between them. CDR3 sequence reads: CASSPAQGRTYEQYV. The CDR3 DNA is TGTGCCAGCAGTCCCGCCCAGGGCAGGACCTACGAGCAGTACGTC.

This clonotype occurred many times. The chain carries TRBV5-1 and TRBJ2-2; no firm D call. The CDR3 contains 15 residues. The V end was cut by 0 bases, the J end by 1 base, with 7 bases between. CDR1 and CDR2 from the germline V gene are SGHRS and YFSETQ. CDR3 protein: CASSLAERNTGELFF. CDR3 DNA: TGCGCCAGCAGCTTGGCGGAGAGGAACACCGGGGAGCTGTTTTTT.

This clonotype showed up many times. V and J are TRBV7-2 and TRBJ1-3, with a tentative D call TRBD1 (5 bases). CDR1 is SGHTA, CDR2 FQGNSA, per germline. This CDR3 is 13 amino acids long. The V end was cut by 5 bases, the J end by 9 bases, with 14 bases between. Written as DNA, the CDR3 is TGTGCCAGCAGCCCGCATTCCGGGGCCACCATATATTTT. Translated, it gives CASSPHSGATIYF.

The chain combines TRBV5-1 with TRBJ1-6, with unresolved D. The length of the CDR3 is 16 residues. In germline, CDR1 is SGHRS, CDR2 YFSETQ. Trimming stripped 0 bases from V and 6 bases from J, with 13 bases between. The CDR3 loop reads CASSLGFSAVNSPLHF. The CDR3 bases are TGCGCCAGCAGCTTGGGGTTCTCCGCCGTTAATTCACCCCTCCACTTT.

This clonotype appeared a few times. V usage is TRBV5-1 and J usage is TRBJ2-7, with D possibly TRBD2 on 7 matching bases. The CDR3 sequence is 14 residues long. V lost 6 bases and J lost 2, with 15 bases in between. The germline gives CDR1 SGHRS, CDR2 YFSETQ. CDR3 loop: CASKRDTITYEQYF. In DNA, the CDR3 is TGCGCCAGCAAGCGGGACACCATTACCTACGAGCAGTACTTC.

About this clonotype: A much bigger clone sits one base away, suggesting this may be a read error. The V and J genes are TRBV11-1 and TRBJ2-1; D not certain. Per the germline V gene, CDR1 is SGHAT and CDR2 is FQDESV (reference sequence). The V end lost 5 bases, the J end lost 11 bases, and 19 bases lay between the germline ends. CDR3 length: 14 amino acids. The CDR3 bases are TGTGCCAGCAGCGACCAAACGGACGGCGATCAGCAGTTCTTC. Its translation: CASSDQTDGDQQFF.

In its sample, this clonotype was seen a few times. V gene TRBV18 combines with J gene TRBJ1-2; no definite D call. From germline, CDR1 is KGHSH and CDR2 LQKENI. Trimming shortened V by 1 base and J by 2 bases, and 20 bases separated the two germline ends. This CDR3 comprises 18 residues. CDR3 sequence reads: CASSPLLSAPRTNYGYTF. CDR3 nucleotides: TGTGCCAGCTCACCACTCCTGTCGGCACCAAGGACCAACTATGGCTACACCTTC.

The chain couples TRBV7-9 to TRBJ2-7, with 7 bases aligning to TRBD1. CDR1 and CDR2 from the germline V gene are SEHNR and FQNEAQ (reference sequence). The CDR3 is made up of 15 amino acids. V lost 5 bases to trimming and J lost 4 bases; unmatched junction nucleotides: 11. The CDR3: CASSPALGQEYEQYF. The CDR3 coding sequence is TGTGCCAGCAGCCCGGCCCTAGGACAGGAATACGAGCAGTACTTC.

There are many counts of this clonotype. The chain recombines TRBV6-2 or TRBV6-3 with TRBJ1-1; D is ambiguous. V was trimmed by 6 bases and J by 5 bases, leaving 7 bases between them. The CDR3 extends over 11 amino acids. CDR1 is MNHEY and CDR2 is SVGEGT in the germline V gene. CDR3 amino acids: CASRLRTEAFF. In DNA, the CDR3 is TGTGCCAGCAGGTTAAGGACTGAAGCTTTCTTT.

This clonotype was detected ten times or more. The gene calls are TRBV12-3 or TRBV12-4 and TRBJ1-1; D is unresolved. CDR3 size: 12 residues. Trimming stripped 6 bases from V and 0 bases from J, with 5 bases between. CDR3 DNA: TGTGCCAGCAGCCCAATGAACACTGAAGCTTTCTTT. As protein: CASSPMNTEAFF.

This clonotype has a handful of counts. This sequence joins TRBV4-3 and TRBJ2-6; D might be TRBD1 (5 bases). The ends were cut back, 2 bases at V and 4 bases at J, with 9 bases in the middle. The CDR3 runs 15 residues. Germline loops: CDR1 LGHNA, CDR2 YSLEER. The CDR3 loop reads CASSQQGAGANVLTF. CDR3 DNA: TGCGCCAGCAGCCAACAGGGTGCAGGGGCCAACGTCCTGACTTTC.

This clonotype was picked up a small number of times. The V and J genes are TRBV5-1 and TRBJ2-1; 14 bases match TRBD2. The V gene's germline CDR1 is SGHRS and CDR2 YFSETQ. V gave up 4 bases and J gave up 7 bases; unmatched junction bases: 10. This CDR3 has 17 residues. This CDR3 is CASSLRLAGGPVNEQFF. CDR3 in DNA: TGCGCCAGCAGCCTTCGACTAGCGGGGGGGCCAGTGAATGAGCAGTTCTTC.

The chain is built from TRBV5-1 and TRBJ1-1; no reliable D call. The length of the CDR3 is 12 residues. Germline-derived CDR1 and CDR2 are SGHRS and YFSETQ. V gave up 3 bases and J gave up 11 bases, with 14 bases separating them. CDR3 bases: TGCGCCAGCAGCTCGGACGGCCAGGAGGCTTTCTTT. Its protein product is CASSSDGQEAFF.

This clonotype was observed at least ten times. This sequence may be a read error, since a much larger clone differs from it by one base. The chain combines TRBV5-6 with TRBJ2-2; maybe TRBD1 (5 bases). Per germline, CDR1 SGHDT and CDR2 YYEEEE. The CDR3 has 13 residues. V was clipped by 5 bases and J by 0 bases, with 5 bases between them. The chain's CDR3 is CASRDTNTGELFF. CDR3 in DNA: TGTGCCAGCAGGGACACGAACACCGGGGAGCTGTTTTTT.

This clonotype has a handful of counts. The J gene is TRBJ2-6, the V gene TRBV5-1; D gene uncertain. The CDR3 loop spans 16 amino acids. V dropped 3 bases and J dropped 4 bases, with 14 bases sitting between them. Germline values: CDR1 SGHRS, CDR2 YFSETQ. CDR3 bases: TGCGCCAGCAGCTCCACGGTAATGCGGGGGGCCAACGTCCTGACTTTC. It encodes CASSSTVMRGANVLTF.

In its sample, this clonotype was seen many times. The chain joins TRBV7-2 to TRBJ1-1, with 8 bases fitting TRBD1. The CDR3 consists of 13 residues. Germline CDR1 SGHTA, CDR2 FQGNSA. V gave up 5 bases and J gave up 10 bases; unmatched junction bases: 9. In DNA form, the CDR3 reads TGTGCCAGCAGCCGCAATCTCGACAGGGGAGCTTTCTTT. This gives the protein CASSRNLDRGAFF.

This clonotype was detected many times. The CDR3 DNA reads TGCGCCAGCAGCCGCGATGGGGGGGTTCATCAGCCCCAGCATTTT. It is translated as CASSRDGGVHQPQHF. This chain uses TRBV4-1 with TRBJ1-5, with D perhaps TRBD1 (5 bases). The CDR3 extends over 15 amino acids. Deletions cut 4 bases from V and 5 bases from J, with 15 bases between. From germline, CDR1 is MGHRA and CDR2 YSYEKL.

V usage is TRBV20-1 and J usage is TRBJ2-2, with TRBD2 identical over 7 bases. This CDR3 spans 12 amino acids. V shed 3 bases, J shed 7 bases, and the junction held 2 bases outside the gene matches. Germline loops: CDR1 DFQATT, CDR2 SNEGSKA (reference sequence). Written as DNA, the CDR3 is TGCAGTGCTAGCCTAGCGGACGGGGAGCTGTTTTTT. Its translation: CSASLADGELFF.

CDR3 loop: CASSYSLGRGEDTEAFF. CDR3 nucleotide sequence: TGTGCCAGCAGTTACTCGTTAGGTAGGGGAGAGGACACTGAAGCTTTCTTT. The rearrangement joins TRBV6-5 to TRBJ1-1; TRBD1 is a possible D gene (5 bases). Germline lookup yields CDR1 MNHEY and CDR2 SVGAGI. Trimming removed 0 bases from V and 3 bases from J, with 17 bases in between. The CDR3 loop spans 17 amino acids.

There are a few counts of this clonotype. The chain combines TRBV5-1 with TRBJ2-2; 9 bases are a match to TRBD2. The V gene end was trimmed by 8 bases and the J gene end by 1 base; junction bases not matched to a gene: 9. The CDR3 consists of 16 residues. Germline CDR1 reads SGHRS; CDR2 reads YFSETQ. The DNA for the CDR3 is TGCGCCAGTATAGCGGGGGAGCTACTGAACACCGGGGAGCTGTTTTTT. This gives the protein CASIAGELLNTGELFF.

This clonotype was seen a few times. This chain joins TRBV20-1 and TRBJ2-5; tentative D call: TRBD2 (5 bases). Germline V gene lookup returns CDR1 DFQATT and CDR2 SNEGSKA (reference sequence). V lost 0 bases and J 0 bases, leaving 11 bases between the germline ends. The CDR3 covers 15 residues. CDR3 sequence: CSARDPRRDQETQYF. Written as DNA, the CDR3 is TGCAGTGCTAGAGATCCTAGGCGGGACCAAGAGACCCAGTACTTC.

This clonotype has only a few counts. The chain uses TRBV7-9 and TRBJ1-1; no reliable D call. Germline assignment: CDR1 SEHNR and CDR2 FQNEAQ (reference sequence). The CDR3 sequence is 14 residues long. Deletions cut 6 bases from V and 1 base from J, with 12 bases between. In DNA, the CDR3 is TGTGCCAGCAGGTCTGGATCCGAGAACACTGAAGCTTTCTTT. Amino acids: CASRSGSENTEAFF.

This clonotype was detected a few times. This chain joins TRBV7-3 and TRBJ2-3, with TRBD2 as a possible D gene (5 bases). This CDR3 is built from 13 residues. Per the germline V gene, CDR1 is SGHTA and CDR2 is FQGTGA. Between the trimmed V and J ends, which lost 5 bases and 5 bases, there was a span of 11 bases. CDR3 nucleotides: TGTGCCAGCAGCGCTAAACGGGAAGATACGCAGTATTTT. It codes for CASSAKREDTQYF.